Below, 8 T cell receptor beta chains from the same sample are listed, as sequenced in a study of radiotherapy plus CTLA-4 blockade in lung cancer listed by TCRdb under 2018. Libraries were made using the immunoSEQ multiplex PCR assay. TCRdb limited this immuneACCESS table to in-frame rearrangements with V and J called. A share of clones is missing; checked studies link under half to unresolved V genes, and the rest is unexplained. The sample table contains 70,000 to 85,000 clones; only one count was recorded for just under 75% of them. The top ten clones comprise roughly 9.8% of the sample. Sequencing was performed on peripheral blood, taken from a patient treated with radiotherapy plus ipilimumab. The receptors come from a human donor with non-small cell lung cancer whose response to radiotherapy plus ipilimumab could not be evaluated.

The chain combines TRBV19 with TRBJ2-5; possible D gene TRBD2, 5 bases. Germline CDR1 LNHDA, CDR2 SQIVND (reference sequence). V lost 3 bases and J lost 4, with 18 bases in between. The CDR3 contains 16 residues. The CDR3 region is CASSMELGGLGETQYF. CDR3 coding DNA: TGTGCCAGTAGTATGGAACTAGGTGGTCTGGGAGAGACCCAGTACTTC.

The V and J genes are TRBV5-5 and TRBJ1-1; D is undetermined. Trimming stripped 4 bases from V and 1 base from J, with 8 bases between. Germline loops: CDR1 SGHKS, CDR2 YYEKEE (reference sequence). The CDR3 runs to 13 residues. The CDR3 region is CASSEFKNTEAFF. The DNA for the CDR3 is TGTGCCAGCAGCGAGTTCAAGAACACTGAAGCTTTCTTT.

This clone was seen a few times. V and J are TRBV27 and TRBJ2-3; D may be TRBD2 (7 bases). Germline values: CDR1 MNHEY, CDR2 SMNVEV (reference sequence). The CDR3 runs 16 residues. V dropped 5 bases and J dropped 1 base, with 16 bases sitting between them. The CDR3 nucleotides are TGTGCCAGCAGTAACCCTGGGGGGGCTGGCACAGATACGCAGTATTTT. Translating gives CASSNPGGAGTDTQYF.

This clone was observed a few times. This chain links TRBV19 with TRBJ1-5; D gene ambiguous. Germline values: CDR1 LNHDA, CDR2 SQIVND (reference sequence). The V and J ends lost 3 bases and 3 bases respectively, with 6 bases between them. This CDR3 has 13 amino acids. This chain's CDR3 is CASSIQANQPQHF. The DNA for the CDR3 is TGTGCCAGTAGTATCCAGGCCAATCAGCCCCAGCATTTT.

This chain uses TRBV7-9 with TRBJ1-6, with TRBD1 identical over 9 bases. V shed 5 bases and J 10 bases; nucleotides not matched to a gene: 9. The CDR3 is 15 residues long. In germline, CDR1 is SEHNR, CDR2 FQNEAQ (reference sequence). The CDR3 nucleotides are TGTGCCAGCAGCGGCTGGGACAGGGTAGAATCACCCCTCCACTTT. This sequence encodes CASSGWDRVESPLHF.

The chain links TRBV18 to TRBJ2-2, with 11 bases fitting TRBD2. CDR3 size: 16 residues. Germline loops: CDR1 KGHSH, CDR2 LQKENI. The trim removed 6 bases at V and 5 bases at J, leaving 8 bases unmatched. CDR3 amino acids: CASSGTSGPRTGELFF. The CDR3, as DNA: TGTGCCAGCTCCGGGACTAGCGGTCCGAGGACCGGGGAGCTGTTTTTT.

This clone occurred many times. This chain connects TRBV11-2 to TRBJ1-2, with D hard to call. CDR3 length: 11 residues. Trimming removed 1 base at V and 7 bases at J, with 4 bases between. In germline, CDR1 is SGHAT, CDR2 FQNNGV. The DNA of the CDR3 is TGTGCCAGCAGCTTAGTCGGTGGCTACACCTTC. This gives the protein CASSLVGGYTF.

The V gene is TRBV5-4, the J gene TRBJ2-7, with TRBD1 matching over 8 bases. J lost 4 bases, V lost 1 base, and 4 bases had no gene match. The CDR3 covers 14 residues. Per germline, CDR1 SGHNT and CDR2 YYREEE (reference sequence). Here the CDR3 reads CASSLSDRVYEQYF. As DNA, the CDR3 is TGTGCCAGCAGCTTGTCGGACAGGGTGTACGAGCAGTACTTC.